Below, 11 T cell receptor beta chains from the same sample are listed, as sequenced in a study of T cell responses to AZD1222 COVID-19 vaccine. Sequencing used immunoSEQ multiplex PCR; TCRdb keeps in-frame clones, though not all of them. The sample holds under 250,000 clones, about 93% seen once. The sequencing here drew on peripheral blood, taken on day 0 of MenACWY control vaccination. All receptors derive from an adult in good health.

V is TRBV5-1 and J is TRBJ1-2; TRBD1 is a possible D gene (5 bases). This CDR3 spans 17 amino acids. Per the germline V gene, CDR1 is SGHRS and CDR2 is YFSETQ. V lost 4 bases, J lost 4 bases, and 23 bases lay in between. CDR3: CASSRSVSGTEGYGYTF. For the CDR3, the DNA is TGCGCCAGCAGCCGCTCGGTATCCGGGACGGAAGGCTATGGCTACACCTTC.

The count of this clone is one. The DNA of the CDR3 is TGTGCCAGCAGCCAAGGAGTTCGCCAGTTGACTGAAGCTTTCTTT. As protein: CASSQGVRQLTEAFF. The chain employs TRBV3-1 (or the pseudogene TRBV3-2) and TRBJ1-1; D unclear. The CDR3 loop spans 15 amino acids. CDR1 LGHDT and CDR2 YNNKEL come from the germline V gene (reference sequence). Trimming stripped 1 base from V and 5 bases from J, with 14 bases between.

This chain links TRBV11-3 with TRBJ2-5; tentatively, D is TRBD2 (6 bases). Looked up from germline, CDR1 is SGHNT and CDR2 is YENEEA. CDR3 length: 16 residues. V lost 1 base and J lost 4, with 16 bases in between. The CDR3 spells CASSLAGGTRLETQYF. The CDR3 DNA sequence: TGTGCCAGCAGCTTAGCAGGAGGGACGAGGCTAGAGACCCAGTACTTC.

This sequence joins TRBV5-1 and TRBJ2-1, with 9 bases matching TRBD1. J gave up 5 bases and V 4 bases, and 7 bases lay outside the gene matches. Per the germline V gene, CDR1 is SGHRS and CDR2 is YFSETQ. CDR3 size: 15 residues. The CDR3 loop is CASSRLTGGNNEQFF. As DNA, the CDR3 is TGCGCCAGCAGCCGGTTGACAGGGGGTAACAATGAGCAGTTCTTC.

The V gene is TRBV30, the J gene TRBJ1-5, with a possible D match to TRBD1 (6 bases). Germline V gene sequence: CDR1 GTSNPN, CDR2 SVGIG (reference sequence). Between the trimmed V and J ends, which lost 2 bases and 7 bases, there was a span of 12 bases. This CDR3 has 13 amino acids. The CDR3 reads CAWSPGRGQPQHF. CDR3 nucleotides: TGTGCCTGGAGTCCAGGGAGGGGGCAGCCCCAGCATTTT.

The CDR3 sequence is CASSWNRDAYEQYF. The CDR3 bases are TGTGCCAGCAGCTGGAACAGGGACGCCTACGAGCAGTACTTC. The V gene is TRBV7-6, the J gene TRBJ2-7, with D perhaps TRBD1 (6 bases). Per the germline V gene, CDR1 is SGHVS and CDR2 is FNYEAQ. V gave up 4 bases and J gave up 2 bases, with 12 bases separating them. The length of the CDR3 is 14 residues.

The chain employs TRBV7-6 and TRBJ1-5; 7 bases line up with TRBD1. CDR3 size: 16 residues. From germline, CDR1 is SGHVS and CDR2 FNYEAQ. J was trimmed by 7 bases and V by 4 bases; bases with no gene match: 13. The CDR3 loop is CASSSETGPLLQPQHF. CDR3 nucleotide sequence: TGTGCCAGCAGCTCGGAGACAGGGCCCCTGCTACAGCCCCAGCATTTT.

This chain connects TRBV3-1 (or the pseudogene TRBV3-2) to TRBJ1-3; D ambiguous. V lost 1 base and J 0 bases, leaving 10 bases between the germline ends. The CDR3 consists of 16 residues. From germline, CDR1 is LGHDT and CDR2 YNNKEL (reference sequence). This CDR3 reads CASSQVLRSSGNTIYF. DNA for the CDR3: TGTGCCAGCAGCCAAGTCCTTCGCAGCTCTGGAAACACCATATATTTT.

About this clone: A read error may produce the germline difference seen at one junction end. In the same sample, other DNA sequences code for this CDR3. This rearrangement joins TRBV19 to TRBJ2-7; 7 bases are a match to TRBD1. CDR3 length: 16 residues. From germline, CDR1 is LNHDA and CDR2 SQIVND (reference sequence). The CDR3 coding sequence is TGCGCCAGTAGTATAAGTTCCGGGACAGTCCCCTACGAGCAGTACTTC. Its protein product is CASSISSGTVPYEQYF.

This clone came up once. The rearrangement uses TRBV11-2 and TRBJ2-3, with D maybe TRBD2 (6 bases). This CDR3 region has 17 residues. Trimming stripped 3 bases from V and 3 bases from J, with 19 bases between. Germline CDR1 and CDR2: SGHAT and FQNNGV. The CDR3 DNA reads TGTGCCAGCAGCTTCCCCCCGGGGGAAGGGTGGACAGATACGCAGTATTTT. As protein: CASSFPPGEGWTDTQYF.

Details on this clone: This sample also contains other DNA sequences that code for the same CDR3. The chain employs TRBV7-2 and TRBJ2-3; no clear D gene. V lost 5 bases and J 0 bases, leaving 6 bases between the germline ends. The germline V gene encodes CDR1 SGHTA and CDR2 FQGNSA. The CDR3 covers 13 residues. In DNA, the CDR3 is TGTGCCAGCAGCCCACCTAGCACAGATACGCAGTATTTT. Residues: CASSPPSTDTQYF.